These 10 T cell receptor beta chains came from one sample sequenced in a study of radiotherapy plus CTLA-4 blockade in lung cancer. The protocol was immunoSEQ multiplex PCR, while the TCRdb copy is restricted to in-frame clones and leaves out a portion. This sample has roughly 90,000 clones, with around 84% found just once. This specimen was peripheral blood, taken from a patient treated with radiotherapy plus ipilimumab. These receptors originate from a human donor with non-small cell lung cancer that progressed on radiotherapy plus ipilimumab.

The sample holds one count of this clone. The V call is TRBV12-5, the J call TRBJ2-1; 8 bases align to TRBD2. Germline lookup yields CDR1 LGHNT and CDR2 FRNRAP. J gave up 3 bases and V 5 bases, and 9 bases lay outside the gene matches. CDR3 length: 16 residues. The CDR3 here is CASGPTGGGRYNEQFF. CDR3 sequence (DNA): TGTGCTAGTGGTCCCACGGGAGGGGGACGCTACAATGAGCAGTTCTTC.

The chain uses TRBV5-1 and TRBJ2-7; possible D gene TRBD2, 6 bases. V lost 0 bases and J lost 2, with 12 bases in between. Germline assignment: CDR1 SGHRS and CDR2 YFSETQ. The CDR3 covers 15 residues. CDR3 in DNA: TGCGCCAGCAGCTTGGGGGTTAGCGGTCCCTACGAGCAGTACGTC. As protein: CASSLGVSGPYEQYV.

V is TRBV6-1 and J is TRBJ1-5; D possibly corresponds to TRBD1 (6 bases). This CDR3 contains 15 residues. The V gene's germline CDR1 is MNHNS and CDR2 SASEGT. Trimming removed 4 bases at V and 0 bases at J, with 10 bases between. The CDR3 sequence: CASSAEQGSNQPQHF. The CDR3 coding sequence is TGTGCCAGCAGTGCTGAACAGGGTAGCAATCAGCCCCAGCATTTT.

The chain is built from TRBV30 and TRBJ2-7; 16 bases map to TRBD2. The CDR3 has 16 amino acids. With V trimmed by 3 bases and J by 7 bases, 9 bases remained unmatched. Germline assignment: CDR1 GTSNPN and CDR2 SVGIG (reference sequence). The chain's CDR3 is CAWSSGLAGGPGEQYV. CDR3 in DNA: TGTGCCTGGAGCTCGGGACTAGCGGGAGGGCCGGGTGAGCAGTACGTC.

The chain carries TRBV10-3 and TRBJ1-4; D is unresolved. The CDR3 loop spans 14 amino acids. Germline V CDR1 and CDR2: ENHRY, SYGVKD. Trimming stripped 0 bases from V and 7 bases from J, with 9 bases between. This CDR3 is CAISESVASEKLFF. The DNA for the CDR3 is TGTGCCATCAGTGAGTCCGTAGCAAGTGAAAAACTGTTTTTT.

This chain connects TRBV21-1 to TRBJ1-2; TRBD1, the D gene given by the table, was not confirmed from the DNA. TRBV21-1 is given as a pseudogene. The CDR3 extends over 12 amino acids. DNA for the CDR3: TGTGCCAGCAGCAGACAGGGAAGAGGCTACACCTTC. This translates into CASSRQGRGYTF.

CDR3 in amino acids: CASSPPKASGANVLTF. In DNA, the CDR3 is TGTGCCAGCAGCCCCCCCAAGGCTTCTGGGGCCAACGTCCTGACTTTC. This chain links TRBV5-4 with TRBJ2-6; D unresolved. Germline assignment: CDR1 SGHNT and CDR2 YYREEE (reference sequence). With 4 bases removed from V and 1 base from J, the gap between germline ends came to 12 bases. The CDR3 contains 16 residues.

For this clone: The sample has other DNA sequences that encode this CDR3 too. The chain joins TRBV7-8 to TRBJ2-7; the match to TRBD1 covers 8 bases. V shed 3 bases and J 4 bases; nucleotides not matched to a gene: 2. The CDR3 sequence is 13 residues long. Germline CDR1 reads SGHVS; CDR2 reads FQNEAQ. CDR3 coding DNA: TGTGCCAGCAGCTTGCGGACAGGGTACGAGCAGTACGTC. Protein: CASSLRTGYEQYV.

The chain links TRBV28 to TRBJ2-7, with 7 positions matching TRBD2. The CDR3 totals 17 residues. Germline assignment: CDR1 MDHEN and CDR2 SYDVKM. Trimming cost V 7 bases and J 6 bases; bases outside gene matches: 21. This CDR3 is CASTQFGSSGFLCEQYV. The CDR3 nucleotides read TGTGCCAGCACCCAATTCGGATCTAGCGGCTTCTTGTGCGAGCAGTACGTC.

V gene TRBV12-1 combines with J gene TRBJ2-3; TRBD2 reflects the table's D call only, with no check against the DNA. TRBV12-1 is an annotated pseudogene. There are 16 residues in the CDR3. The CDR3 is CATRRGSGSWTDTQYF. CDR3 DNA: TGTGCCACCCGTCGGGGGAGCGGGAGCTGGACAGATACGCAGTATTTT.